The source of this T cell receptor beta chain is a study of blood T cell repertoires in COVID-19. In the study overall: There were acute and convalescent COVID-19 samples, and they came from the United States, Italy and Spain.

The CDR3 consists of 15 residues. V lost 2 bases and J lost 5; bases outside the gene matches: 6. Germline V gives CDR1 SGHRS, CDR2 YFSETQ. TCRdb's table, derived via immunoSEQ multiplex PCR, lists solely in-frame clones and lacks some. Here the sample spans 55,000 to 65,000 clones, 70% to 85% being singletons. The sequence derives from a man aged 60-69 years with acute or convalescent COVID-19. The V gene is TRBV5-1, the J gene TRBJ1-1; 10 bases align to TRBD1. Sequences were obtained from peripheral blood. CDR3 sequence reads: CASSFRDRGSTEAFF. The CDR3, as DNA: TGCGCCAGCAGCTTCAGGGACAGGGGAAGTACTGAAGCTTTCTTT.